This section outlines one TCR beta chain sequence together with its context. Its target is unknown. Data came from immunoSEQ multiplex PCR; TCRdb stores just in-frame clones and leaves some out. The profile shows 100,000 to 150,000 clones, 75% to 90% of them singletons. This specimen comes from a study of T cell responses to AZD1222 COVID-19 vaccine. Looking at the study overall: Recipients boosted at about 4 weeks or about 12 weeks are pooled. General study results and limits: Regions 160-218 and 743-854 dominated among vaccine-associated CD4 TCRs spanning spike. Spike-specific TCR breadth and depth went up after people got two AZD1222 doses. A mostly white British donor set with more females was recruited, and clonal diversity was possibly underestimated.

The germline V gene has CDR1 MNHEY and CDR2 SVGAGI. This CDR3 is 14 amino acids long. Trimming cost V 2 bases and J 4 bases, with 11 bases left between them. V gene TRBV6-5 combines with J gene TRBJ1-2, with D perhaps TRBD1 (5 bases). This specimen was peripheral blood, taken on day 0 of AZD1222 vaccination. This TCR was sampled from an adult in good health. The CDR3 nucleotides are TGTGCCAGCAGTTACATGAGACAGTCCTATGGCTACACCTTC. Translation gives CASSYMRQSYGYTF.